This T cell receptor beta chain was observed in a study of T cell clonotyping in hematopoietic cell transplantation. The study, taken as a whole, reports: Recipient TCR diversity dropped after transplant; expanded clonotypes rose from day 30 to 180. Cells were unsorted, so CD4 and CD8 contributions were not separated. Higher Inverse Simpson Index values in graft donor and pretransplant recipient predicted broader posttransplant TCR diversity.

With respect to this clone: Its specificity is unknown.

TCRdb keeps only in-frame clones here, not all; method: immunoSEQ multiplex PCR. The sample records about 69,000 clones, about 93% being singletons. This CDR3 comprises 17 residues. Germline V lookup: CDR1 LGHNA, CDR2 YSLEER. Trimming took 0 bases from V and 3 from J; bases not matched to a gene: 7. This TCR was sampled from a man over 45 in good health. Some clones in this sample may be carry-over from other donors' samples. V usage is TRBV4-3 and J usage is TRBJ2-3, with TRBD2 matching over 9 bases. The sequenced sample was peripheral blood mononuclear cells. Here the CDR3 reads CASSQEALAGITDTQYF. The CDR3 region has the DNA TGCGCCAGCAGCCAAGAAGCCCTAGCGGGAATTACAGATACGCAGTATTTT.